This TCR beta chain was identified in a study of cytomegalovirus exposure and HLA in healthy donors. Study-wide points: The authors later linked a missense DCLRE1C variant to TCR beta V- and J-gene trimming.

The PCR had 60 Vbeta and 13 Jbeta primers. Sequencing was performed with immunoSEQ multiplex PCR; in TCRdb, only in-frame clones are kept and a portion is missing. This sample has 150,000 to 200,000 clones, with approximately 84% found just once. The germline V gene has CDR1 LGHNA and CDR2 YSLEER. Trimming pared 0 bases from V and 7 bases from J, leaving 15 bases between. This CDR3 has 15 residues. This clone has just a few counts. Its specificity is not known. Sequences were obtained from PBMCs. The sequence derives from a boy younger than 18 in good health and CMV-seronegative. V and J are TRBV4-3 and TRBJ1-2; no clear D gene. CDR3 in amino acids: CASSQELAGEGGYTF. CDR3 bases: TGCGCCAGCAGCCAAGAACTCGCAGGCGAGGGTGGCTACACCTTC.